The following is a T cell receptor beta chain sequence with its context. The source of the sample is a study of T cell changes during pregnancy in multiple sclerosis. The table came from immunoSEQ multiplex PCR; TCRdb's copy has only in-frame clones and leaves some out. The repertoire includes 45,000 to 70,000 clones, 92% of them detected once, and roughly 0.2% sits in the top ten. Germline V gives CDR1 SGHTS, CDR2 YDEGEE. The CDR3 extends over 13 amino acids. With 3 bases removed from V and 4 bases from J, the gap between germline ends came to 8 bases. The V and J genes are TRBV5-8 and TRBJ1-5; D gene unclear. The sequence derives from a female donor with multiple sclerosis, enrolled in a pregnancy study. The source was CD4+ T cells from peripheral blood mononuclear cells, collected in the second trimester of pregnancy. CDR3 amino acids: CASSSTVNQPQHF. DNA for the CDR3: TGTGCCAGCAGCTCGACTGTGAATCAGCCCCAGCATTTT.